The next 17 T cell receptor beta chains were all read from a single sample in a study of shared clonotypes between healthy human individuals. Produced via immunoSEQ multiplex PCR; TCRdb's table is partial and in-frame only. The sample lists more than 400,000 clones, almost 97% occurring once. The specimen sequenced was naive CD4+ T cells sorted from blood. Subset: CD45RA+ positively selected. Every receptor here comes from a woman in her twenties or thirties in good health.

This clone was seen just once. V gene TRBV4-2 combines with J gene TRBJ2-1, with 10 positions matching TRBD2. Trimming removed 1 base from V and 3 bases from J; junction bases left unmatched: 3. Per the germline V gene, CDR1 is LGHNA and CDR2 is YNFKEQ. The CDR3 loop spans 16 amino acids. CDR3 region: CASSQVLAGGYNEQFF. The CDR3 DNA follows: TGTGCCAGCAGCCAAGTCTTAGCGGGAGGCTACAATGAGCAGTTCTTC.

The chain combines TRBV14 with TRBJ2-4; D perhaps matches TRBD1 (7 bases). The CDR3 runs to 15 residues. The germline gives CDR1 SGHDN, CDR2 FVKESK. V lost 5 bases and J 7 bases, leaving 18 bases between the germline ends. The CDR3 region has the DNA TGTGCCAGCAGCTTAAGGACTAAGGGGGCCAACATTCAGTACTTC. Residues: CASSLRTKGANIQYF.

The chain carries TRBV6-1 and TRBJ2-5; 8 nucleotides line up with TRBD2. Near its end, the DNA agrees better with TRBJ2-7, so the J call may be wrong. The CDR3 runs to 15 residues. CDR1 and CDR2 from the germline V gene are MNHNS and SASEGT. The CDR3 spells CASAQASGSSYEQYF. In DNA, the CDR3 is TGTGCCAGCGCACAGGCCAGCGGGAGCTCCTACGAGCAGTACTTC.

The CDR3 bases are TGCAGTGCTAGAGGCGGCGGGTGGGCTTTCTTT. Translating gives CSARGGGWAFF. The J gene is TRBJ1-1, the V gene TRBV20-1; D uncertain. This CDR3 spans 11 amino acids. The germline V and J ends were trimmed by 1 base and 11 bases, with 11 bases remaining between them. In germline, CDR1 is DFQATT, CDR2 SNEGSKA (reference sequence).

On this clone: The same CDR3 can be traced to other DNA sequences in this sample. The chain carries TRBV28 and TRBJ1-5; D not resolved. The germline V gene encodes CDR1 MDHEN and CDR2 SYDVKM. CDR3 length: 11 residues. V shed 5 bases and J shed 7 bases, with 6 bases lying between them. The CDR3 nucleotides are TGTGCCAGCAGTACCAACCAGCCCCAGCATTTT. This codes for CASSTNQPQHF.

The chain joins TRBV23-1 to TRBJ2-7, with D hard to call. TRBV23-1 is an ORF, and what it does is uncertain. The ends were cut back, 0 bases at V and 6 bases at J, with 9 bases in the middle. The CDR3 runs to 13 residues. In DNA form, the CDR3 reads TGCGCCAGCAGTCAATCTAACTCCCGCGAGCAGTACTTC. Its protein product is CASSQSNSREQYF.

The chain employs TRBV19 and TRBJ1-1, with 7 bases identical to TRBD1. Germline values: CDR1 LNHDA, CDR2 SQIVND (reference sequence). CDR3 length: 15 residues. Trimming took 4 bases from V and 1 from J; bases not matched to a gene: 6. The CDR3 region has the DNA TGTGCCAGTAGTACGTTCCGGGACAGGAACACTGAAGCTTTCTTT. Translation gives CASSTFRDRNTEAFF.

The chain carries TRBV19 and TRBJ2-5, with TRBD2 identical over 10 bases. The CDR3 totals 14 residues. Germline V CDR1 and CDR2: LNHDA, SQIVND (reference sequence). The trim removed 4 bases at V and 2 bases at J, leaving 1 base unmatched. Written as DNA, the CDR3 is TGTGCCAGTAGTACGGGACTAGCGCAAGAGACCCAGTACTTC. It specifies CASSTGLAQETQYF.

The chain joins TRBV7-2 to TRBJ1-6, with D hard to call. Germline CDR1 is SGHTA and CDR2 is FQGNSA. The CDR3 is made up of 16 amino acids. Trimming pared 0 bases from V and 10 bases from J, leaving 16 bases between. CDR3 nucleotides: TGTGCCAGCAGCTTAGCTGGAGGAGGTAATACCTCACCCCTCCACTTT. Protein sequence: CASSLAGGGNTSPLHF.

The chain recombines TRBV27 with TRBJ1-1; D not certain. Trimming took off 6 bases at V and 1 base at J, with 9 bases between the two ends. This CDR3 comprises 13 residues. Germline V gene lookup returns CDR1 MNHEY and CDR2 SMNVEV (reference sequence). CDR3 in amino acids: CASRTNRNTEAFF. CDR3 in DNA: TGTGCCAGCAGGACAAACAGGAACACTGAAGCTTTCTTT.

J is TRBJ2-5 and V is TRBV5-4; unclear D gene. Looked up from germline, CDR1 is SGHNT and CDR2 is YYREEE (reference sequence). The V end lost 4 bases, the J end lost 1 base, and 5 bases lay between the germline ends. This CDR3 has 12 residues. The CDR3 loop is CASSKSQETQYF. CDR3 DNA: TGTGCCAGCAGCAAGTCCCAAGAGACCCAGTACTTC.

CDR3 sequence reads: CASSPGHNQPQHF. The CDR3 bases are TGTGCCAGCAGTCCAGGGCACAATCAGCCCCAGCATTTT. V and J are TRBV6-5 and TRBJ1-5; possible D gene TRBD1, 5 bases. CDR3 length: 13 residues. V dropped 5 bases and J dropped 3 bases, with 8 bases sitting between them. Germline CDR1 MNHEY, CDR2 SVGAGI.

The V and J genes are TRBV25-1 and TRBJ1-4; the D gene is possibly TRBD1 (5 bases). This CDR3 contains 16 residues. Looked up from germline, CDR1 is MGHDK and CDR2 is SYGVNS. V lost 3 bases, J lost 2 bases, and 13 bases lay in between. CDR3 nucleotide sequence: TGTGCCAGCAGTGAGTTTCGGGACCCCACTAATGAAAAACTGTTTTTT. Protein product: CASSEFRDPTNEKLFF.

This clone occurred once. This rearrangement joins TRBV30 to TRBJ2-5, with D unclear. CDR1 is GTSNPN and CDR2 is SVGIG in the germline V gene (reference sequence). The CDR3 covers 14 residues. Trimming left V 1 base short and J 4 bases short, with 13 bases between. CDR3 in DNA: TGTGCCTGGAGTGCTATAGGGCTGGCAGAGACCCAGTACTTC. This translates into CAWSAIGLAETQYF.

CDR3 protein: CASSLDPGELFF. The CDR3, as DNA: TGTGCCAGCAGCTTAGACCCCGGGGAGCTGTTTTTT. This chain links TRBV11-2 with TRBJ2-2, with D unclear. Germline CDR1 is SGHAT and CDR2 is FQNNGV. This CDR3 contains 12 residues. V gave up 0 bases and J gave up 6 bases, with 2 bases separating them.

CDR3 nucleotide sequence: TGTGCCAGTAGTATGGTGGACAAGCCTTTCATGAACACTGAAGCTTTCTTT. Its translation is CASSMVDKPFMNTEAFF. The rearrangement links TRBV19 to TRBJ1-1, with D possibly TRBD1 on 5 matching bases. The CDR3 length is 17 residues. From germline, CDR1 is LNHDA and CDR2 SQIVND (reference sequence). Trimming cost V 3 bases and J 0 bases, with 17 bases left between them.

This chain joins TRBV15 and TRBJ1-3, with 8 bases lining up with TRBD1. The ends lost 3 bases at V and 3 bases at J; junction bases unmatched: 7. Germline V gene lookup returns CDR1 LNHNV and CDR2 YYDKDF (reference sequence). The CDR3 loop spans 16 amino acids. The CDR3 DNA follows: TGTGCCACCAGCAGTGCCCTCAGGGGGCTTGGAAACACCATATATTTT. Translated, it gives CATSSALRGLGNTIYF.